Described below is a single TCR beta chain sequence and its context. These data are taken from a study of CD8 T cells in Susac syndrome. CD8+ and CD4+ T cells from blood underwent TCR beta sequencing, which was carried out in a high-throughput format. Roughly 0.45 to 1 ug RNA was reverse transcribed with random hexamers. TCRdb reprocessed the immunoSEQ multiplex PCR reads with MiXCR, giving one entry per CDR3 protein. The profile covers 45,000 to 55,000 distinct CDR3 sequences, with approximately 93% appearing a single time and almost 0.55% taken by the ten largest. V shed 3 bases and J 9 bases; nucleotides not matched to a gene: 15. This CDR3 is built from 16 residues. Germline assignment: CDR1 SGHDT and CDR2 YYEEEE.

Sequencing input: CD8+ T cells from PBMCs. The receptor's source is a human donor in good health. The chain has TRBV5-6 and TRBJ1-1; 9 bases are a match to TRBD1. The CDR3 region is CASSWYRGTGPSKAFF. The CDR3 bases are TGTGCCAGCAGCTGGTATAGGGGGACAGGGCCATCCAAAGCTTTCTTT.